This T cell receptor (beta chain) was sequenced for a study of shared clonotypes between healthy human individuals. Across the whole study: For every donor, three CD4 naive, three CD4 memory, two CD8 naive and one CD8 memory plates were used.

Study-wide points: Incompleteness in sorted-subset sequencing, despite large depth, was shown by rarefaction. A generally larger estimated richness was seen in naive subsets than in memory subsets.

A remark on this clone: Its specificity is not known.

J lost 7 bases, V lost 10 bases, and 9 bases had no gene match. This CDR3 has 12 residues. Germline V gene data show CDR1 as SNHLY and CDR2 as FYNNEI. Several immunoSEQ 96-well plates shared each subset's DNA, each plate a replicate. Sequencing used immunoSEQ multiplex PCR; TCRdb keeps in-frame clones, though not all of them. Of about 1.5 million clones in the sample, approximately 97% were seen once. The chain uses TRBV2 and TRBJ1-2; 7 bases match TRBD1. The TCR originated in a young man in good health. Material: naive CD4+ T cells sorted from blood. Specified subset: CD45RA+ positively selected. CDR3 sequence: CATQDRARGYTF. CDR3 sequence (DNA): TGTGCCACCCAAGACAGGGCGCGTGGCTACACCTTC.